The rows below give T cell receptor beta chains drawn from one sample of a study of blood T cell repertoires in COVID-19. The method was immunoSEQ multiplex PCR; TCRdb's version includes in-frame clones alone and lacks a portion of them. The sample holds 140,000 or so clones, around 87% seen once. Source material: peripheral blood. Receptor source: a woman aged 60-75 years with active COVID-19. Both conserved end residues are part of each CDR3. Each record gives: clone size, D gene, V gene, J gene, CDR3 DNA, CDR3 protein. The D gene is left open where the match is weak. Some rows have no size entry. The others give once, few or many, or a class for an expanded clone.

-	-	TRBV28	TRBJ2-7	TGTGCCAGCAGTTTCACTCCCCCTAACGAGCAGTACTTC	CASSFTPPNEQYF
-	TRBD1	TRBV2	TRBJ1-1	TGTGCCAGCAGCGTGGACAGGAGGAACACTGAAGCTTTCTTT	CASSVDRRNTEAFF
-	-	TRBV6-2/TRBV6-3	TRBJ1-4	TGTGCCAGCAGTGAGCGACAGGCTTCGTATAAACTGTTTTTT	CASSERQASYKLFF
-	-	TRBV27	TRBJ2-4	TGTGCCAGCAGTCCTGGGACATTCTCGAGGGCCAAAAACATTCAGTACTTC	CASSPGTFSRAKNIQYF
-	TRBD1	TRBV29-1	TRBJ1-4	TGCAGCGTTGGCGGGACAGGCCGCTATGCAACTAATGAAAAACTGTTTTTT	CSVGGTGRYATNEKLFF
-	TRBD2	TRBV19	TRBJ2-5	TGTGCCAGTAGTATAGGGACTAGCGGGATAGTAGAGACCCAGTACTTC	CASSIGTSGIVETQYF
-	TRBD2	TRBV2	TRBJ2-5	TGTGCCAGCAGGGTCGGGACTAGCGGGCAAGAGACCCAGTACTTC	CASRVGTSGQETQYF
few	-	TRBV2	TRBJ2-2	TGTGCCAGCAGAGCCGCCGGGACACCCACCGGGGAGCTGTTTTTT	CASRAAGTPTGELFF
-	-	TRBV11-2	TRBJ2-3	TGTGCCAGCAGCTCCAGGAAACGAAAGAGCACAGATACGCAGTATTTT	CASSSRKRKSTDTQYF
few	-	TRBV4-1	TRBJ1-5	TGCGCCAGCAGCCAAGCTTACAGTTTGAATCAGCCCCAGCATTTT	CASSQAYSLNQPQHF